The 31 T cell receptor beta chains below all came from one sample that was sequenced in a study of beta chain features in type 1 diabetes. Expressed TCRB transcripts were sequenced because the isolated RNA had all been reverse transcribed beforehand. The repertoire was sequenced with immunoSEQ multiplex PCR; TCRdb's copy has only in-frame clones and lacks some. This sample yields approximately 470,000 clones, of which 25% to 35% are seen a single time; more than 0.055% belongs to the top ten. What was sequenced was naive CD4+ T cells from blood. These receptors were taken from a young man in good health.

This clone was observed a single time. The V and J genes are TRBV30 and TRBJ2-3; D is ambiguous. Deletions cut 6 bases from V and 4 bases from J, with 14 bases between. Germline V gene lookup returns CDR1 GTSNPN and CDR2 SVGIG (reference sequence). The CDR3 sequence is 13 residues long. The CDR3 DNA is TGTGCCTGCCAAAAAGGGTTGGCAGATACGCAGTATTTT. Translated: CACQKGLADTQYF.

In this sample, this clone turned up a few times. The V gene is TRBV7-9, the J gene TRBJ2-2, with 8 bases identical to TRBD2. V shed 5 bases and J 6 bases; nucleotides not matched to a gene: 11. CDR3 length equals 16 residues. Germline V gives CDR1 SEHNR, CDR2 FQNEAQ (reference sequence). The CDR3 nucleotides are TGTGCCAGCAGCCCCCGAGCGGGAGTTGCGCCCGGGGAGCTGTTTTTT. Encoded protein: CASSPRAGVAPGELFF.

The V call is TRBV7-2, the J call TRBJ1-1; D not certain. V was shortened by 4 bases and J by 1 base, with 10 bases between the two germline ends. The CDR3 length is 14 residues. Germline assignment: CDR1 SGHTA and CDR2 FQGNSA. The CDR3 region is CASSWNFGNTEAFF. The CDR3 coding sequence is TGTGCCAGCAGCTGGAACTTCGGGAACACTGAAGCTTTCTTT.

This clone was seen more than once but under ten times. The CDR3 here is CASSIGTAGYEQYF. The CDR3 coding sequence is TGTGCCAGTAGTATAGGGACGGCTGGCTACGAGCAGTACTTC. The chain uses TRBV19 and TRBJ2-7; D is uncertain. Germline CDR1 and CDR2: LNHDA and SQIVND (reference sequence). The CDR3 covers 14 residues. V lost 1 base, J lost 3 bases, and 10 bases lay in between.

The gene calls are TRBV29-1 and TRBJ2-7; D is uncertain. V lost 7 bases and J lost 0, with 16 bases in between. This CDR3 region has 14 residues. Germline CDR1 SQVTM, CDR2 ANQGSEA. For the CDR3, the DNA is TGCAGCGCAGGAATGGGGTTAAGCTCCTACGAGCAGTACTTC. Its translation is CSAGMGLSSYEQYF.

This clone was seen just once. Other DNA variants within this sample encode the same CDR3. The genes are TRBV7-9 and TRBJ2-1; D unresolved. Trimming removed 0 bases at V and 7 bases at J, with 7 bases between. CDR3 length: 13 residues. CDR1 and CDR2 from the germline V gene are SEHNR and FQNEAQ (reference sequence). The CDR3 region has the DNA TGTGCCAGCAGCTTAGCCAGCAGGAATGAGCAGTTCTTC. Amino acids: CASSLASRNEQFF.

This chain links TRBV5-1 with TRBJ2-2, with D possibly being TRBD2 (5 bases). CDR3 size: 14 residues. Germline CDR1 reads SGHRS; CDR2 reads YFSETQ. Trimming stripped 0 bases from V and 3 bases from J, with 6 bases between. CDR3 DNA sequence: TGCGCCAGCAGCTTGGTGAGGGACACCGGGGAGCTGTTTTTT. It yields the protein CASSLVRDTGELFF.

This clone was detected a few times. The V call is TRBV7-9, the J call TRBJ1-1, with a weak D call TRBD1 (6 bases). V was shortened by 5 bases and J by 5 bases, with 15 bases between the two germline ends. Germline-derived CDR1 and CDR2 are SEHNR and FQNEAQ (reference sequence). There are 14 residues in the CDR3. CDR3 DNA sequence: TGTGCCAGCAGCCTCCGGACAGACGGGACTGAAGCTTTCTTT. Residues: CASSLRTDGTEAFF. Supplemented by reference TRBV7-9 and TRBJ1-1, the full variable domain reads DTGVSQNPRHKITKRGQNVTFRCDPISEHNRLYWYRQTLGQGPEFLTYFQNEAQLEKSRLLSDRFSAERPKGSFSTLEIQRTEQGDSAMYLCASSLRTDGTEAFFGQGTRLTVV.

The CDR3 reads CASSWTGSSSYNEQFF. The CDR3 bases are TGTGCCAGCAGCTGGACAGGATCGAGCTCCTACAATGAGCAGTTCTTC. The chain is built from TRBV7-2 and TRBJ2-1; 7 bases agree with TRBD1. The V gene's germline CDR1 is SGHTA and CDR2 FQGNSA. The CDR3 sequence is 16 residues long. With 4 bases clipped from V and 0 bases from J, the junction kept 6 bases outside the gene matches. Variable domain in full (rest from reference TRBV7-2 and TRBJ2-1): GAGVSQSPSNKVTEKGKDVELRCDPISGHTALYWYRQSLGQGLEFLIYFQGNSAPDKSGLPSDRFSAERTGGSVSTLTIQRTQQEDSAVYLCASSWTGSSSYNEQFFGPGTRLTVL.

The V and J genes are TRBV5-1 and TRBJ1-1; D unresolved. Trimming removed 0 bases from V and 3 bases from J, with 9 bases in between. This CDR3 has 14 residues. From germline, CDR1 is SGHRS and CDR2 YFSETQ. In nucleotides, the CDR3 is TGCGCCAGCAGCTTGGGCAGTTTCGACACTGAAGCTTTCTTT. Translating it yields CASSLGSFDTEAFF.

The chain is built from TRBV7-3 and TRBJ2-3, with D possibly matching TRBD2 (5 bases). Deletions cut 2 bases from V and 2 bases from J, with 8 bases between. This CDR3 has 14 residues. CDR1 and CDR2 from the germline V gene are SGHTA and FQGTGA. CDR3 DNA sequence: TGTGCCAGCAGCTTAGGGGAGCCCACAGATACGCAGTATTTT. This gives the protein CASSLGEPTDTQYF.

V gene TRBV25-1 combines with J gene TRBJ2-6; tentative D call: TRBD1 (5 bases). CDR3 size: 17 residues. V was shortened by 1 base and J by 4 bases, with 14 bases between the two germline ends. Germline CDR1 is MGHDK and CDR2 is SYGVNS. The CDR3 here is CASSESRELAGANVLTF. CDR3 DNA: TGTGCCAGCAGTGAATCCAGGGAACTCGCCGGGGCCAACGTCCTGACTTTC.

The chain employs TRBV7-3 and TRBJ2-7; D may be TRBD2 (5 bases). Germline CDR1 and CDR2: SGHTA and FQGTGA. The CDR3 length is 13 residues. V lost 5 bases to trimming and J lost 3 bases, with 11 bases between them. The CDR3 loop is CASSASTSYEQYF. The DNA of the CDR3 is TGTGCCAGCAGCGCGAGCACTAGCTACGAGCAGTACTTC.

This clone was seen a handful of times. The chain couples TRBV28 to TRBJ2-7, with D tentatively TRBD1 (6 bases). Trimming cost V 5 bases and J 1 base, with 15 bases left between them. There are 15 residues in the CDR3. In germline, CDR1 is MDHEN, CDR2 SYDVKM. The DNA of the CDR3 is TGTGCCAGCAGTCCTCCGGGACACAAGTCCTACGAGCAGTACTTC. Translating it yields CASSPPGHKSYEQYF.

This clone came up a few times. In the same sample, other DNA sequences code for this CDR3. The gene calls are TRBV9 and TRBJ2-1; the match to TRBD2 covers 9 bases. Germline CDR1 and CDR2: SGDLS and YYNGEE. This CDR3 has 15 amino acids. V dropped 2 bases and J dropped 0; count of bases not matched to a gene: 0. The CDR3 here is CASSVSGSSYNEQFF. CDR3 sequence (DNA): TGTGCCAGCAGCGTTAGCGGGAGCTCCTACAATGAGCAGTTCTTC. Full variable domain (outside the CDR3, taken from reference TRBV9 and TRBJ2-1): DSGVTQTPKHLITATGQRVTLRCSPRSGDLSVYWYQQSLDQGLQFLIQYYNGEERAKGNILERFSAQQFPDLHSELNLSSLELGDSALYFCASSVSGSSYNEQFFGPGTRLTVL.

The V and J genes are TRBV29-1 and TRBJ1-1; no reliable D call. Trimming removed 5 bases from V and 7 bases from J, with 14 bases in between. This CDR3 region has 12 residues. The V gene's germline CDR1 is SQVTM and CDR2 ANQGSEA. The CDR3 is CSVQPDWVEAFF. CDR3 bases: TGCAGCGTTCAACCCGATTGGGTTGAAGCTTTCTTT.

The chain is built from TRBV9 and TRBJ2-5, with D unresolved. Trimming shortened V by 0 bases and J by 0 bases, and 9 bases separated the two germline ends. Per the germline V gene, CDR1 is SGDLS and CDR2 is YYNGEE. The CDR3 runs to 15 residues. CDR3 bases: TGTGCCAGCAGCGTAGAGGCTGGGTACCAAGAGACCCAGTACTTC. Translation gives CASSVEAGYQETQYF.

The chain carries TRBV2 and TRBJ2-7, with 12 bases lining up with TRBD2. Germline V gene data show CDR1 as SNHLY and CDR2 as FYNNEI. The CDR3 sequence is 14 residues long. V gave up 8 bases and J gave up 0 bases; unmatched junction bases: 2. The CDR3 is CASSTSGGSYEQYF. CDR3 DNA: TGTGCCAGCTCGACTAGCGGGGGCTCCTACGAGCAGTACTTC. The variable domain in full, with the rest retrieved from reference TRBV2 and TRBJ2-7, is EPEVTQTPSHQVTQMGQEVILRCVPISNHLYFYWYRQILGQKVEFLVSFYNNEISEKSEIFDDQFSVERPDGSNFTLKIRSTKLEDSAMYFCASSTSGGSYEQYFGPGTRLTVT.

V usage is TRBV7-9 and J usage is TRBJ2-7, with 8 bases that match TRBD1. This CDR3 has 15 amino acids. Per germline, CDR1 SEHNR and CDR2 FQNEAQ (reference sequence). V was pared by 6 bases and J by 7 bases, with 14 bases of the junction left unmatched. The chain's CDR3 is CASRPRTGNGGEQYF. CDR3 coding DNA: TGTGCCAGCAGACCTAGGACAGGGAACGGAGGGGAGCAGTACTTC.

There are a few counts of this clone. The chain recombines TRBV9 with TRBJ1-2; weak D call: TRBD1 (5 bases). The CDR3 runs to 12 residues. The V gene's germline CDR1 is SGDLS and CDR2 YYNGEE. V lost 4 bases and J 8 bases, leaving 12 bases between the germline ends. The CDR3 region is CASSLPGIGYTF. The CDR3 nucleotides read TGTGCCAGCAGCCTCCCAGGGATCGGCTACACCTTC.

The rearrangement uses TRBV7-2 and TRBJ2-7; the D call may be TRBD1 or TRBD2 (5 bases each). The CDR3 is made up of 14 amino acids. With 5 bases removed from V and 5 bases from J, the gap between germline ends came to 16 bases. Germline V CDR1 and CDR2: SGHTA, FQGNSA. CDR3 sequence: CASSLGAAPHEQYF. For the CDR3, the DNA is TGTGCCAGCAGCCTCGGGGCCGCTCCCCACGAGCAGTACTTC.

CDR3 nucleotides: TGTGCCAGCAGCTTGATAGCGGGAGTATCAGATACGCAGTATTTT. Its translation is CASSLIAGVSDTQYF. The rearrangement joins TRBV5-4 to TRBJ2-3, with 9 bases fitting TRBD2. The trim removed 1 base at V and 4 bases at J, leaving 4 bases unmatched. The CDR3 contains 15 residues. Germline CDR1 reads SGHNT; CDR2 reads YYREEE (reference sequence). Complete variable domain (other parts from reference TRBV5-4 and TRBJ2-3): ETGVTQSPTHLIKTRGQQVTLRCSSQSGHNTVSWYQQALGQGPQFIFQYYREEENGRGNFPPRFSGLQFPNYSSELNVNALELDDSALYLCASSLIAGVSDTQYFGPGTRLTVL.

V and J are TRBV7-8 and TRBJ2-5; D uncertain. The V gene's germline CDR1 is SGHVS and CDR2 FQNEAQ. CDR3 length equals 12 residues. Trimming removed 0 bases at V and 5 bases at J, with 4 bases between. Written as DNA, the CDR3 is TGTGCCAGCAGCTTAGCGGGGGAGACCCAGTACTTC. Residues: CASSLAGETQYF.

The V gene is TRBV5-1, the J gene TRBJ1-2; a weak D match, TRBD1 (6 bases). This CDR3 is built from 12 residues. The V gene's germline CDR1 is SGHRS and CDR2 YFSETQ. Trimming removed 4 bases from V and 7 bases from J, with 11 bases in between. The CDR3 DNA reads as TGCGCCAGCAGCATACAGGGTTCTGGCTACACCTTC. The encoded protein is CASSIQGSGYTF.

This clone was detected a few times. The rearrangement links TRBV2 to TRBJ2-5; tentatively, D is TRBD2 (7 bases). Germline CDR1 and CDR2: SNHLY and FYNNEI. The CDR3 is 16 residues long. V was clipped by 5 bases and J by 5 bases, with 21 bases between them. The CDR3 loop reads CASSPPFVEGGETQYF. The DNA of the CDR3 is TGTGCCAGCAGTCCCCCGTTCGTCGAGGGGGGGGAGACCCAGTACTTC.

This sequence joins TRBV11-2 and TRBJ1-1; D perhaps matches TRBD1 (5 bases). The V gene lost 5 bases and the J gene lost 3 bases, with 10 bases spanning the gap. This CDR3 comprises 13 residues. Germline-derived CDR1 and CDR2 are SGHAT and FQNNGV. The CDR3 spells CASSRGWDTEAFF. CDR3 nucleotides: TGTGCCAGCAGCAGGGGCTGGGACACTGAAGCTTTCTTT.

The chain joins TRBV7-2 to TRBJ2-7; D gene uncertain. The CDR3 covers 14 residues. V was cut by 4 bases and J by 3 bases, with 13 bases left in between. Germline loops: CDR1 SGHTA, CDR2 FQGNSA. CDR3 nucleotide sequence: TGTGCCAGCAGCTCTCAAGCGAGTTACTACGAGCAGTACTTC. It specifies CASSSQASYYEQYF. Variable domain in full (rest from reference TRBV7-2 and TRBJ2-7): GAGVSQSPSNKVTEKGKDVELRCDPISGHTALYWYRQSLGQGLEFLIYFQGNSAPDKSGLPSDRFSAERTGGSVSTLTIQRTQQEDSAVYLCASSSQASYYEQYFGPGTRLTVT.

The chain links TRBV7-9 to TRBJ1-4; D unresolved. Germline CDR1 reads SEHNR; CDR2 reads FQNEAQ (reference sequence). Trimming stripped 1 base from V and 7 bases from J, with 10 bases between. The CDR3 has 14 residues. As DNA, the CDR3 is TGTGCCAGCAGCTTAGACTGGCGGGCTGAAAAACTGTTTTTT. Encoded protein: CASSLDWRAEKLFF. The whole variable domain, remainder taken from reference TRBV7-9 and TRBJ1-4, is DTGVSQNPRHKITKRGQNVTFRCDPISEHNRLYWYRQTLGQGPEFLTYFQNEAQLEKSRLLSDRFSAERPKGSFSTLEIQRTEQGDSAMYLCASSLDWRAEKLFFGSGTQLSVL.

V and J are TRBV30 and TRBJ2-5; 9 bases fit TRBD2. This CDR3 contains 13 residues. In germline, CDR1 is GTSNPN, CDR2 SVGIG (reference sequence). J lost 6 bases, V lost 4 bases, and 6 bases had no gene match. CDR3 region: CAWTSGRTKTQYF. The DNA for the CDR3 is TGTGCCTGGACCAGCGGGAGGACGAAGACCCAGTACTTC.

In this sample, this clone turned up a few times. The gene calls are TRBV9 and TRBJ1-2; no firm D call. The CDR3 runs 14 residues. The V and J ends lost 0 bases and 2 bases respectively, with 8 bases between them. The germline gives CDR1 SGDLS, CDR2 YYNGEE. CDR3 DNA: TGTGCCAGCAGCGTAGATGTAGGGAACTATGGCTACACCTTC. Translation: CASSVDVGNYGYTF.

The chain employs TRBV7-8 and TRBJ2-2, with a possible D match to TRBD2 (5 bases). V was trimmed by 1 base and J by 1 base, leaving 7 bases between them. The CDR3 contains 15 residues. The V gene's germline CDR1 is SGHVS and CDR2 FQNEAQ. The CDR3 coding sequence is TGTGCCAGCAGCTTAGTCCGGGGGAACACCGGGGAGCTGTTTTTT. As protein: CASSLVRGNTGELFF. The whole variable domain, remainder taken from reference TRBV7-8 and TRBJ2-2, is GAGVSQSPRYKVAKRGQDVALRCDPISGHVSLFWYQQALGQGPEFLTYFQNEAQLDKSGLPSDRFFAERPEGSVSTLKIQRTQQEDSAVYLCASSLVRGNTGELFFGEGSRLTVL.